Shown below are 25 T cell receptor beta chains from a single sample sequenced in a study of OX40 agonist ivuxolimab in advanced cancers. The protocol used for the library was the immunoSEQ multiplex PCR assay. TCRdb's version of the immuneACCESS table is confined to in-frame rearrangements and falls short of the full clone set. An unresolved V gene accounts for under half of the shortfall where checked; the remainder is of unknown origin. The sample profile shows approximately 32,000 clones; more than 70% of them were found once. The ten largest clones add up to approximately 9.7% of the sample. The sequencing here drew on CD4+ or CD8+ T cells sorted from blood, taken in a trial of the OX40 agonist ivuxolimab. All receptors come from an adult with an advanced solid tumor such as melanoma, head and neck, liver or kidney cancer.

This clone was picked up one time. The chain's CDR3 is CASSWDAGELFF. CDR3 nucleotide sequence: TGTGCCAGCAGCTGGGACGCCGGGGAGCTGTTTTTT. The rearrangement joins TRBV11-2 to TRBJ2-2; D tentatively reads TRBD1 or TRBD2 (5 bases each). Trimming removed 4 bases at V and 6 bases at J, with 6 bases between. Germline loops: CDR1 SGHAT, CDR2 FQNNGV. The CDR3 is 12 amino acids.

V is TRBV27 and J is TRBJ2-7, with 7 nucleotides matching TRBD2. Germline V lookup: CDR1 MNHEY, CDR2 SMNVEV (reference sequence). The CDR3 is 14 residues long. With 6 bases clipped from V and 0 bases from J, the junction kept 5 bases outside the gene matches. The CDR3 reads CASSLAEYSYEQYF. The CDR3 DNA is TGTGCCAGCAGCCTAGCGGAGTACTCCTACGAGCAGTACTTC.

The chain has TRBV19 and TRBJ2-7; D is perhaps TRBD2 (7 bases). Germline V gene lookup returns CDR1 LNHDA and CDR2 SQIVND (reference sequence). Trimming pared 4 bases from V and 2 bases from J, leaving 18 bases between. CDR3 length: 16 residues. CDR3 amino acids: CASSTQGRGGTYEQYF. CDR3 nucleotides: TGTGCCAGTAGTACTCAGGGGAGGGGGGGTACCTACGAGCAGTACTTC.

The chain recombines TRBV29-1 with TRBJ2-2; 7 nucleotides agree with TRBD2. The CDR3 consists of 14 residues. The germline V gene has CDR1 SQVTM and CDR2 ANQGSEA. Trimming took 5 bases from V and 2 from J; bases not matched to a gene: 5. CDR3 sequence reads: CSVLPSGNTGELFF. The CDR3 DNA reads as TGCAGCGTTCTACCTAGCGGTAACACCGGGGAGCTGTTTTTT.

This sequence joins TRBV18 and TRBJ2-7, with TRBD1 matching over 11 bases. The CDR3 totals 14 residues. The junction had 0 bases not matched to a gene; V was cut back by 2 bases and J by 3 bases. The germline gives CDR1 KGHSH, CDR2 LQKENI. The CDR3 DNA reads as TGTGCCAGCTCACCAGGGACAGGGGGCTACGAGCAGTACTTC. As protein: CASSPGTGGYEQYF.

The chain couples TRBV5-1 to TRBJ2-3; D is possibly TRBD1 (7 bases). CDR1 and CDR2 from the germline V gene are SGHRS and YFSETQ. V lost 5 bases and J lost 4, with 14 bases in between. This CDR3 is built from 14 residues. In DNA form, the CDR3 reads TGCGCCAGCAGTCGGACAGGAGGGGCAGATACGCAGTATTTT. Translated: CASSRTGGADTQYF. The variable domain in full, with the rest retrieved from reference TRBV5-1 and TRBJ2-3, is KAGVTQTPRYLIKTRGQQVTLSCSPISGHRSVSWYQQTPGQGLQFLFEYFSETQRNKGNFPGRFSGRQFSNSRSEMNVSTLELGDSALYLCASSRTGGADTQYFGPGTRLTVL.

In DNA, the CDR3 is TGTGCCAGCAGTGATCGTGACATACAACCACGGCAGTACTTC. This gives the protein CASSDRDIQPRQYF. The J gene is TRBJ2-7, the V gene TRBV2; D is undetermined. The germline gives CDR1 SNHLY, CDR2 FYNNEI. V was clipped by 3 bases and J by 9 bases, with 18 bases between them. CDR3 length: 14 residues.

J is TRBJ1-4 and V is TRBV7-6; 7 positions agree with TRBD1. With 4 bases clipped from V and 2 bases from J, the junction kept 4 bases outside the gene matches. The CDR3 length is 15 residues. Germline V CDR1 and CDR2: SGHVS, FNYEAQ. CDR3 DNA sequence: TGTGCCAGCAGCTCCCAGGGGGGCACTAATGAAAAACTGTTTTTT. It yields the protein CASSSQGGTNEKLFF.

The genes are TRBV5-4 and TRBJ1-2; TRBD1 matches at 11 bases. CDR1 and CDR2 from the germline V gene are SGHNT and YYREEE (reference sequence). The ends lost 4 bases at V and 1 base at J; junction bases unmatched: 9. This CDR3 is built from 17 residues. The chain's CDR3 is CASSQRTGGGSNYGYTF. The CDR3, as DNA: TGTGCCAGCAGCCAGAGGACAGGGGGCGGGAGTAACTATGGCTACACCTTC.

V gene TRBV6-5 combines with J gene TRBJ2-7; TRBD1 matches at 7 bases. V lost 6 bases and J lost 2; bases outside the gene matches: 10. Germline V gives CDR1 MNHEY, CDR2 SVGAGI. The CDR3 extends over 15 amino acids. The CDR3 DNA reads TGTGCCAGCAGCAAATACTTAGGACAGGCCTACGAGCAGTACTTC. It translates to CASSKYLGQAYEQYF.

The chain recombines TRBV18 with TRBJ2-5, with TRBD1 identical over 7 bases. This CDR3 has 15 amino acids. V lost 4 bases to trimming and J lost 5 bases; unmatched junction nucleotides: 10. CDR1 is KGHSH, CDR2 LQKENI, per germline. CDR3 protein: CASSLHIGQAETQYF. The CDR3 DNA reads as TGTGCCAGCTCACTGCACATCGGACAGGCGGAGACCCAGTACTTC.

The V call is TRBV30, the J call TRBJ2-2; the match to TRBD2 covers 13 bases. V gave up 2 bases and J gave up 5 bases; unmatched junction bases: 5. Germline V CDR1 and CDR2: GTSNPN, SVGIG (reference sequence). CDR3 length: 16 amino acids. CDR3 sequence reads: CAWSTLAGGRTGELFF. The CDR3 DNA follows: TGTGCCTGGAGTACACTAGCGGGAGGGCGGACCGGGGAGCTGTTTTTT.

This clone was observed a single time. The genes are TRBV7-9 and TRBJ2-3; D call uncertain. This CDR3 region has 13 residues. In germline, CDR1 is SEHNR, CDR2 FQNEAQ (reference sequence). The V end was cut by 2 bases, the J end by 0 bases, with 3 bases between. This chain's CDR3 is CASSLSSTDTQYF. Written as DNA, the CDR3 is TGTGCCAGCAGCTTAAGCAGCACAGATACGCAGTATTTT.

The gene calls are TRBV27 and TRBJ2-3, with D unresolved. With 2 bases removed from V and 5 bases from J, the gap between germline ends came to 8 bases. Germline lookup yields CDR1 MNHEY and CDR2 SMNVEV (reference sequence). The CDR3 totals 13 residues. CDR3 DNA sequence: TGTGCCAGCAGTTTAACTTTCAAAGATACGCAGTATTTT. Protein product: CASSLTFKDTQYF.

The chain carries TRBV28 and TRBJ1-5; D not certain. Germline V CDR1 and CDR2: MDHEN, SYDVKM. The V gene lost 5 bases and the J gene lost 4 bases, with 3 bases spanning the gap. The CDR3 has 11 residues. The CDR3 coding sequence is TGTGCCAGCAGTCTTAATCAGCCCCAGCATTTT. Protein sequence: CASSLNQPQHF.

The chain combines TRBV18 with TRBJ2-3; D is tentatively TRBD1 or TRBD2 (5 bases each). The CDR3 consists of 15 residues. Germline CDR1 KGHSH, CDR2 LQKENI. Trimming shortened V by 6 bases and J by 2 bases, and 15 bases separated the two germline ends. CDR3 sequence reads: CASSMRGDDTDTQYF. In nucleotides, the CDR3 is TGTGCCAGCTCCATGAGGGGAGATGACACAGATACGCAGTATTTT. Full variable domain (rest looked up from reference TRBV18 and TRBJ2-3): NAGVMQNPRHLVRRRGQEARLRCSPMKGHSHVYWYRQLPEEGLKFMVYLQKENIIDESGMPKERFSAEFPKEGPSILRIQQVVRGDSAAYFCASSMRGDDTDTQYFGPGTRLTVL.

This clone was recorded only once. J is TRBJ2-1 and V is TRBV6-5, with a tentative D call TRBD1 (6 bases). Germline V gene sequence: CDR1 MNHEY, CDR2 SVGAGI. The CDR3 extends over 15 amino acids. V was trimmed by 2 bases and J by 4 bases, leaving 12 bases between them. CDR3 protein: CASSYQGRGYNEQFF. CDR3 DNA: TGTGCCAGCAGTTACCAGGGGCGCGGTTACAATGAGCAGTTCTTC.

The gene calls are TRBV5-1 and TRBJ1-1; D is perhaps TRBD1 (6 bases). V gave up 4 bases and J gave up 3 bases, with 13 bases separating them. From germline, CDR1 is SGHRS and CDR2 YFSETQ. CDR3 length: 14 residues. CDR3 loop: CASSRTVPDTEAFF. CDR3 nucleotide sequence: TGCGCCAGCAGCAGGACAGTTCCCGACACTGAAGCTTTCTTT.

The chain couples TRBV30 to TRBJ2-3; weak D call: TRBD2 (5 bases). From germline, CDR1 is GTSNPN and CDR2 SVGIG (reference sequence). V was trimmed by 2 bases and J by 8 bases, leaving 14 bases between them. CDR3 length: 13 amino acids. CDR3 protein: CAWSPQDGSTQYF. DNA of the CDR3: TGTGCCTGGAGTCCACAAGATGGGAGTACGCAGTATTTT.

The rearrangement joins TRBV6-6 to TRBJ2-1, with 8 positions matching TRBD1. CDR1 and CDR2 from the germline V gene are MNHNY and SVGAGI (reference sequence). The CDR3 extends over 11 amino acids. Losses at the gene ends were 7 bases for V and 13 bases for J; bases not matched to a gene: 6. The CDR3 DNA reads TGTGCCAGCACCCAAGGACAGGGACAGTTCTTC. The encoded protein is CASTQGQGQFF.

V is TRBV27 and J is TRBJ2-1; 9 positions agree with TRBD2. Germline loops: CDR1 MNHEY, CDR2 SMNVEV (reference sequence). The CDR3 consists of 15 residues. The ends lost 5 bases at V and 6 bases at J; junction bases unmatched: 8. The CDR3 bases are TGTGCCAGCAGTGTCTCTAGCGGGGATATCAATGAGCAGTTCTTC. This translates into CASSVSSGDINEQFF.

The genes are TRBV29-1 and TRBJ2-7; TRBD2 aligns across 7 bases. V lost 4 bases to trimming and J lost 6 bases; unmatched junction nucleotides: 15. The CDR3 loop spans 15 amino acids. In germline, CDR1 is SQVTM, CDR2 ANQGSEA. The CDR3 sequence: CSVGGGLADSGEQYF. For the CDR3, the DNA is TGCAGCGTTGGGGGAGGGCTAGCGGATTCGGGCGAGCAGTACTTC.

The J gene is TRBJ2-7, the V gene TRBV27, with D possibly TRBD1 on 5 matching bases. Looked up from germline, CDR1 is MNHEY and CDR2 is SMNVEV (reference sequence). Trimming took 1 base from V and 4 from J, leaving 11 bases between them. The CDR3 covers 14 residues. CDR3 nucleotide sequence: TGTGCCAGCAGTTTATGGCAGGGTGGTTACGAGCAGTACTTC. It specifies CASSLWQGGYEQYF.

The CDR3 is CASKKREAGANVLTF. The DNA of the CDR3 is TGTGCCAGTAAAAAGCGGGAGGCTGGGGCCAACGTCCTGACTTTC. This chain connects TRBV19 to TRBJ2-6, with 9 bases that match TRBD2. CDR3 length equals 15 residues. V was pared by 7 bases and J by 2 bases, with 3 bases of the junction left unmatched. Germline CDR1 is LNHDA and CDR2 is SQIVND (reference sequence).

In DNA, the CDR3 is TGTGCCAGCAACCAGGGGGCGGTAAATAATGAGCAGTTCTTC. Its protein is CASNQGAVNNEQFF. This rearrangement joins TRBV2 to TRBJ2-1; TRBD1 aligns across 8 bases. The J segment lost 7 bases and the V segment lost 7 bases, leaving 9 bases of the junction unmatched. The CDR3 loop spans 14 amino acids. Germline CDR1 and CDR2: SNHLY and FYNNEI.